This TCR beta chain was identified during a study of blood T cells in healthy people across ages. This clonotype was counted between two and nine times. What it recognizes is unknown. Sample-barcoded 5' priming and a J-beta primer mix drove a second PCR of about 6 to 12 cycles. The authors tagged each cDNA molecule using a template-switch adaptor with 12 random nucleotides. TCRdb re-derived calls from the 5' RACE reads in MiXCR, one entry per CDR3 protein. Counted here are roughly 790,000 distinct CDR3 sequences, 40% to 45% occurring once; the ten biggest clones make up roughly 20%. V gave up 1 base and J gave up 4 bases; unmatched junction bases: 4. From germline, CDR1 is WNHNN and CDR2 SYGVQD (reference sequence). This CDR3 is built from 14 residues. Whole-study findings and limits: A roughly linear fall in TCR beta diversity per million T cells was seen with increasing age.

This rearrangement joins TRBV10-1 to TRBJ2-7; the match to TRBD2 covers 7 bases. This receptor was taken from a woman aged 55-69 years in good health. Sequenced material: blood. CDR3 region: CASSEYQGGYEQYF. The CDR3 DNA sequence: TGCGCCAGCAGTGAGTACCAGGGAGGGTACGAGCAGTACTTC.